Each of the 5 T cell receptor beta chains below was sequenced from the same sample in a study of shared clonotypes between healthy human individuals. Data came from immunoSEQ multiplex PCR; TCRdb stores just in-frame clones and leaves some out. This sample has 450,000 to 500,000 clones, with approximately 80% found just once. Sequencing was performed on PBMCs. The receptors derive from a woman between 35 and 50 years old in good health. Some clones in this sample may be carry-over from other donors' samples.

The chain has TRBV15 and TRBJ2-1; 9 positions match TRBD1. Germline loops: CDR1 LNHNV, CDR2 YYDKDF (reference sequence). Trimming removed 5 bases from V and 6 bases from J; junction bases left unmatched: 8. The CDR3 runs 15 residues. The CDR3 nucleotides are TGTGCCACCAGCGGACCGGGACAGGGTTTCAATGAGCAGTTCTTC. This encodes CATSGPGQGFNEQFF.

The J gene is TRBJ2-1, the V gene TRBV4-1; D may be TRBD1 or TRBD2 (6 bases each). Germline-derived CDR1 and CDR2 are MGHRA and YSYEKL. Trimming removed 1 base at V and 2 bases at J, with 21 bases between. The CDR3 covers 19 residues. The chain's CDR3 is CASSQVGGGVRGPYNEQFF. In DNA form, the CDR3 reads TGCGCCAGCAGCCAAGTGGGAGGCGGGGTCAGGGGACCCTACAATGAGCAGTTCTTC.

J is TRBJ2-7 and V is TRBV18; no clear D gene. Between the trimmed V and J ends, which lost 0 bases and 0 bases, there was a span of 9 bases. The CDR3 loop spans 15 amino acids. From germline, CDR1 is KGHSH and CDR2 LQKENI. This CDR3 reads CASSPPFGSSYEQYF. The CDR3 DNA reads TGTGCCAGCTCACCACCTTTCGGAAGCTCCTACGAGCAGTACTTC.

This clone appeared a few times. This chain uses TRBV29-1 with TRBJ1-4; D call uncertain. Trimming removed 7 bases at V and 5 bases at J, with 11 bases between. The CDR3 is 12 amino acids. Per the germline V gene, CDR1 is SQVTM and CDR2 is ANQGSEA. CDR3 region: CSANRANEKLFF. CDR3 sequence (DNA): TGCAGCGCCAACAGAGCAAATGAAAAACTGTTTTTT.

V gene TRBV18 combines with J gene TRBJ2-3; either TRBD1 or TRBD2 may fit D (5 bases each). CDR1 is KGHSH and CDR2 is LQKENI in the germline V gene. The CDR3 sequence is 14 residues long. Trimming shortened V by 3 bases and J by 2 bases, and 9 bases separated the two germline ends. This CDR3 reads CASSPWGNTDTQYF. The CDR3 region has the DNA TGTGCCAGCTCACCGTGGGGGAACACAGATACGCAGTATTTT. The full variable domain, with the rest looked up from reference TRBV18 and TRBJ2-3, is NAGVMQNPRHLVRRRGQEARLRCSPMKGHSHVYWYRQLPEEGLKFMVYLQKENIIDESGMPKERFSAEFPKEGPSILRIQQVVRGDSAAYFCASSPWGNTDTQYFGPGTRLTVL.